This T cell receptor beta chain originates from a study of regulatory and conventional T cells in RAG deficiency. Whole-study findings and limits: Compared with controls, unique Treg TCR beta sequences dropped approximately 100-fold in Omenn syndrome and CID/AS. Shannon entropy was markedly lower and Simpson indices higher in RAG-deficient patients than control T-cell subsets.

TCRdb's table, derived via immunoSEQ multiplex PCR, lists solely in-frame clones and lacks some. Of 6,000 or so clones in the sample, around 93% were seen once. Patients had RAG deficiency: one SCID, two Omenn, a few CID/atypical SCID. CDR1 SNHLY and CDR2 FYNNEI come from the germline V gene. V shed 8 bases, J shed 0 bases, and the junction held 7 bases outside the gene matches. The CDR3 is 15 amino acids. For this clone: Antigen specificity is unknown.

The rearrangement links TRBV2 to TRBJ2-3, with TRBD1 matching over 8 bases. This clonotype originated in a human donor with RAG deficiency presenting as severe combined immunodeficiency. Sequencing was carried out using CD8+ T cells sorted from blood. CDR3 amino acids: CASPGDRTSTDTQYF. Here the CDR3 DNA reads TGTGCCAGCCCCGGGGACAGGACTAGCACAGATACGCAGTATTTT.